The present entry profiles one TCR beta chain with its context. The antigen is not known. TCRdb used MiXCR to reprocess the 5' RACE reads, holding one entry per CDR3 protein. The table shows 600,000 to 800,000 distinct CDR3 sequences, with around 20% occurring only once. This specimen belongs to a study of identical twins. Study conclusions and caveats: Invariant T cells like MAIT and iNKT could partly confound the zero-insertion analyses.

After removal of 5 bases from V and 5 bases from J, the junction contained 8 bases not matched to a gene. The CDR3 length is 14 residues. The germline V gene has CDR1 SEHNR and CDR2 FQNEAQ (reference sequence). The same sample was also studied in work on T cells expressing NK-cell markers. From that report: It was from sorted CD3+CD56+NKG2C+, CD3+CD56+NKG2C- and CD3+CD56-NKG2C+ T cells that TCR beta repertoires came. In five to seven donors, dominant CD3+CD56+NKG2C+ clonotypes ranked among the top 10 CD8+ clonotypes.

The chain carries TRBV7-9 and TRBJ2-7, with 8 bases aligning to TRBD1. Source material: PBMCs. The sequence derives from a young woman in good health. The CDR3 nucleotides read TGTGCCAGCAGCCCCCAGGGGGCTCGGAACGAGCAGTACTTC. It specifies CASSPQGARNEQYF.